Sequencing of this TCR beta chain was carried out in a study of OX40 agonist ivuxolimab in advanced cancers. Study-level points and caveats: Low levels of normalized T-cell clonal expansion also appeared in some nonresponders.

Generated by immunoSEQ multiplex PCR, the TCRdb table keeps only in-frame clones and is missing some. Altogether some 83,000 clones are present, 75% to 95% being singletons, with the ten largest covering 8.4%. Regarding this clone: The antigen is not known.

The source material was CD4+ or CD8+ T cells sorted from blood, sampled in a trial of the OX40 agonist ivuxolimab. The source is an adult with an advanced solid tumor such as melanoma, head and neck, liver or kidney cancer.

CDR3 sequence reads: CASSYPIGGSNEQFF. Written as DNA, the CDR3 is TGTGCCAGCAGTTACCCCATTGGGGGAAGCAATGAGCAGTTCTTC. The rearrangement joins TRBV6-6 to TRBJ2-1; D possibly uses TRBD1 or TRBD2 (5 bases each). The CDR3 has 15 amino acids. V was clipped by 2 bases and J by 6 bases, with 14 bases between them. Germline V gives CDR1 MNHNY, CDR2 SVGAGI (reference sequence).